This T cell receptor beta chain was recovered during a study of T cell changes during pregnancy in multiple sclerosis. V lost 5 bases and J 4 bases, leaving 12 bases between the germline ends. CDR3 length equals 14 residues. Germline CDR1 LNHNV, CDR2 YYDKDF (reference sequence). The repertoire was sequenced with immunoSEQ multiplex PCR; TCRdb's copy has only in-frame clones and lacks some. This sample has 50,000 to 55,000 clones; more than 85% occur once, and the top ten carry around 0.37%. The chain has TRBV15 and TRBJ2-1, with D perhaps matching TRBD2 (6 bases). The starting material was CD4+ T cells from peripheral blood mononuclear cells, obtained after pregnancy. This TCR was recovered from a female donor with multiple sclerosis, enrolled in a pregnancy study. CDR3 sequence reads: CATSPGLTYNEQFF. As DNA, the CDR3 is TGTGCCACCAGCCCAGGACTAACTTACAATGAGCAGTTCTTC. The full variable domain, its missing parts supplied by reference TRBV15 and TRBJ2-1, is DAMVIQNPRYQVTQFGKPVTLSCSQTLNHNVMYWYQQKSSQAPKLLFHYYDKDFNNEADTPDNFQSRRPNTSFCFLDIRSPGLGDTAMYLCATSPGLTYNEQFFGPGTRLTVL.